This entry lists 9 T cell receptor beta chains sequenced from one sample in a study of CD8 T cells in Susac syndrome. Random hexamers primed reverse transcription of roughly 0.45 to 1 ug RNA. Via MiXCR, TCRdb re-called the immunoSEQ multiplex PCR reads, giving one row per CDR3 protein. The repertoire holds 150,000 or so distinct CDR3 sequences, with about 95% as singletons. Sequenced sample: CD4+ T cells from PBMCs. The receptors here all came from a human donor with Susac syndrome.

The chain carries TRBV20-1 and TRBJ2-5; weak D call: TRBD2 (6 bases). Germline-derived CDR1 and CDR2 are DFQATT and SNEGSKA (reference sequence). The V end was cut by 5 bases, the J end by 4 bases, with 14 bases between. This CDR3 has 13 amino acids. The CDR3 protein is CSAHPGLVETQYF. The CDR3 nucleotides are TGCAGTGCTCACCCGGGACTGGTAGAGACCCAGTACTTC.

This sequence joins TRBV29-1 and TRBJ2-5; 11 bases are a match to TRBD2. Germline V CDR1 and CDR2: SQVTM, ANQGSEA. This CDR3 is 16 amino acids long. V lost 1 base and J lost 0; bases outside the gene matches: 4. The CDR3 DNA reads as TGCAGCGTTGAAGGGGGACTAGCGGCGTACCAAGAGACCCAGTACTTC. It encodes CSVEGGLAAYQETQYF.

This chain uses TRBV12-3 or TRBV12-4 with TRBJ1-2, with TRBD1 matching over 8 bases. The CDR3 contains 14 residues. V trimming: 11 bases; J trimming: 4 bases; junction bases outside the gene matches: 12. The CDR3 sequence: CAARPTGQGYGYTF. Here the CDR3 DNA reads TGTGCCGCACGACCCACAGGACAGGGCTATGGCTACACCTTC.

The rearrangement joins TRBV12-3 or TRBV12-4 to TRBJ1-2, with 11 bases that match TRBD1. CDR3 length: 13 residues. J was trimmed by 4 bases and V by 6 bases; bases with no gene match: 1. The CDR3 DNA reads TGTGCCAGCAGGGGACAGGGGGGCTATGGCTACACCTTC. Its translation is CASRGQGGYGYTF.

V gene TRBV20-1 combines with J gene TRBJ2-7; D remains unclear. Trimming left V 3 bases short and J 6 bases short, with 15 bases between. Looked up from germline, CDR1 is DFQATT and CDR2 is SNEGSKA (reference sequence). The CDR3 has 13 residues. CDR3 coding DNA: TGCAGTGCTAGTCAACCCGCCGAAGGCGAGCAGTACTTC. This gives the protein CSASQPAEGEQYF.

The genes are TRBV12-3 or TRBV12-4 and TRBJ1-5; D possibly corresponds to TRBD1 (5 bases). V lost 2 bases and J lost 3, with 11 bases in between. This CDR3 region has 15 residues. CDR3 in amino acids: CASSLTQGSNQPQHF. The CDR3 region has the DNA TGTGCCAGCAGTTTAACTCAGGGATCCAATCAGCCCCAGCATTTT.

The chain couples TRBV6-4 to TRBJ1-2; unclear D gene. V was pared by 7 bases and J by 0 bases, with 21 bases between. Germline CDR1 reads MRHNA; CDR2 reads SNTAGT. The CDR3 spans 17 residues. This chain's CDR3 is CASTTVGSGIANYGYTF. The CDR3 nucleotides are TGTGCCAGCACCACGGTGGGGTCAGGCATAGCTAACTATGGCTACACCTTC.

This chain links TRBV7-2 with TRBJ1-5, with 7 bases that match TRBD1. The CDR3 sequence is 15 residues long. Germline-derived CDR1 and CDR2 are SGHTA and FQGNSA. V lost 5 bases and J lost 2; bases outside the gene matches: 6. CDR3 nucleotide sequence: TGTGCCAGCAGCATAACCGGGACAGGCAATCAGCCCCAGCATTTT. Its protein product is CASSITGTGNQPQHF. The full variable domain, with the rest looked up from reference TRBV7-2 and TRBJ1-5, is GAGVSQSPSNKVTEKGKDVELRCDPISGHTALYWYRQSLGQGLEFLIYFQGNSAPDKSGLPSDRFSAERTGGSVSTLTIQRTQQEDSAVYLCASSITGTGNQPQHFGDGTRLSIL.

V and J are TRBV7-6 and TRBJ2-3, with no clear D. Trimming took off 2 bases at V and 4 bases at J, with 10 bases between the two ends. CDR3 length equals 14 residues. Germline CDR1 and CDR2: SGHVS and FNYEAQ. DNA for the CDR3: TGTGCCAGCAGCTTAAGGGTAACTTCAGATACGCAGTATTTT. Translated: CASSLRVTSDTQYF.